Below are 3 T cell receptor beta chains sequenced from a single sample in a study of blood T cell repertoires in COVID-19. Repertoires were generated with immunoSEQ multiplex PCR, while TCRdb's copy carries only in-frame clones and drops some. This sample carries 13,000 or so clones, 90% of them seen once, and the ten largest clones take roughly 20%. The sample taken for sequencing was peripheral blood. These receptors all come from a human donor with active COVID-19. The donor label of this sample is uncertain.

The chain recombines TRBV7-9 with TRBJ2-1; 12 bases fit TRBD2. Germline values: CDR1 SEHNR, CDR2 FQNEAQ (reference sequence). The J segment lost 4 bases and the V segment lost 1 base, leaving 5 bases of the junction unmatched. The CDR3 contains 17 residues. CDR3: CASSLGLLAGGYNEQFF. In DNA form, the CDR3 reads TGTGCCAGCAGCTTAGGTCTCCTAGCGGGGGGGTACAATGAGCAGTTCTTC.

The chain recombines TRBV7-6 with TRBJ2-1; 7 nucleotides line up with TRBD2. J was trimmed by 3 bases and V by 1 base; bases with no gene match: 6. Looked up from germline, CDR1 is SGHVS and CDR2 is FNYEAQ. This CDR3 spans 16 amino acids. In DNA, the CDR3 is TGTGCCAGCAGCTTAGGATTCCAGCGGGGCTACAATGAGCAGTTCTTC. Encoded protein: CASSLGFQRGYNEQFF. Based on the CDR3 plus reference TRBV7-6 and TRBJ2-1, the full variable domain is GAGVSQSPRYKVTKRGQDVALRCDPISGHVSLYWYRQALGQGPEFLTYFNYEAQQDKSGLPNDRFSAERPEGSISTLTIQRTEQRDSAMYRCASSLGFQRGYNEQFFGPGTRLTVL.

The chain employs TRBV12-3 or TRBV12-4 and TRBJ2-7; the D gene is possibly TRBD1 (6 bases). V dropped 3 bases and J dropped 9 bases, with 15 bases sitting between them. There are 13 residues in the CDR3. In nucleotides, the CDR3 is TGTGCCAGCAGTTTGAACGGGGAGACAGGGCAGTACTTC. Translating gives CASSLNGETGQYF.